The sequence of this T cell receptor (beta chain) was determined in a study of cytomegalovirus exposure and HLA in healthy donors. Study at large: About 80 million unique TCRs from HLA-typed donors were held in an early data release.

Primers for the PCR totalled 60 Vbeta and 13 Jbeta. Sequencing was performed with immunoSEQ multiplex PCR; in TCRdb, only in-frame clones are kept and a portion is missing. The repertoire holds approximately 170,000 clones, with just under 80% as singletons. As for this clone: Its antigen remains unidentified.

Study-level points and caveats: Later, an analysis showed that TCR beta chains associated with HLA were more clonally expanded than others that were equally common.

The CDR3 sequence is 15 residues long. Germline loops: CDR1 MGHRA, CDR2 YSYEKL. Trimming cost V 1 base and J 0 bases, with 9 bases left between them. The rearrangement links TRBV4-1 to TRBJ1-2; D is undetermined. The sequence was obtained from a man between 18 and 29 years old in good health and CMV-seropositive. Material for sequencing was PBMCs. The CDR3 DNA is TGCGCCAGCAGCCAAGTTAAGATAGCTAACTATGGCTACACCTTC. This translates into CASSQVKIANYGYTF.